Included here is one TCR beta chain sequence, with context. This sample was taken from a study of blood T cell repertoires in COVID-19. Clones were sequenced by immunoSEQ multiplex PCR, and TCRdb holds only the in-frame ones, with some missing. The sample lists 84,000 or so clones, 65% to 85% occurring once. The receptor's source is a woman aged 80 or older with acute or convalescent COVID-19. Material for sequencing was peripheral blood.

This chain's CDR3 is CASRTGEGTEAFF. The CDR3 DNA reads as TGTGCCAGCAGGACAGGGGAGGGGACTGAAGCTTTCTTT. The J gene is TRBJ1-1, the V gene TRBV12-3 or TRBV12-4; 8 nucleotides align to TRBD1. The CDR3 has 13 residues. Trimming at V came to 6 bases and at J to 5 bases, leaving 5 bases not matched to a gene.